These 4 T cell receptor beta chains originate from one sample sequenced in a study of siplizumab effects on memory and regulatory T cells. Sequencing used immunoSEQ multiplex PCR; TCRdb keeps in-frame clones, though not all of them. This sample has about 120,000 clones; just under 95% occur once, and the top ten carry about 1.5%. Sequences were obtained from CD4+ T cells sorted from blood. Source of these receptors: a human donor in good health.

The chain is built from TRBV19 and TRBJ1-2; D gene uncertain. Germline CDR1 reads LNHDA; CDR2 reads SQIVND (reference sequence). Trimming took 5 bases from V and 0 from J, leaving 7 bases between them. CDR3 size: 13 residues. The CDR3: CASSFGANYGYTF. The CDR3 bases are TGTGCCAGTAGTTTCGGAGCTAACTATGGCTACACCTTC.

The chain is built from TRBV19 and TRBJ2-6, with D unresolved. Trimming cost V 1 base and J 0 bases, with 10 bases left between them. The CDR3 spans 17 residues. Germline V gene lookup returns CDR1 LNHDA and CDR2 SQIVND (reference sequence). The CDR3 sequence: CASSIVGFSSGANVLTF. The CDR3 DNA reads TGTGCCAGTAGTATAGTAGGGTTCAGCTCTGGGGCCAACGTCCTGACTTTC.

The chain is built from TRBV18 and TRBJ1-2, with D possibly being TRBD1 (6 bases). The CDR3 contains 14 residues. From germline, CDR1 is KGHSH and CDR2 LQKENI. V shed 6 bases and J shed 4 bases, with 15 bases lying between them. The CDR3 bases are TGTGCCAGCTCTCCGAACAGGGTACCCTATGGCTACACCTTC. As protein: CASSPNRVPYGYTF.

The CDR3, as DNA: TGTGCCAGCAGTTACTCGGGACTAGCGGGAGGCAATGAGCAGTTCTTC. Its translation: CASSYSGLAGGNEQFF. The rearrangement links TRBV6-5 to TRBJ2-1, with 15 bases identical to TRBD2. J lost 6 bases, V lost 0 bases, and 0 bases had no gene match. The CDR3 totals 16 residues. Germline-derived CDR1 and CDR2 are MNHEY and SVGAGI.